The source of this T cell receptor beta chain is a study of cytomegalovirus exposure and HLA in healthy donors. Clones were read by immunoSEQ multiplex PCR, and TCRdb kept only the in-frame ones, dropping some. The sample carries approximately 71,000 clones, about 90% recorded once. CDR3 size: 14 residues. Germline V gene lookup returns CDR1 MNHEY and CDR2 SMNVEV (reference sequence). Trimming removed 5 bases from V and 1 base from J; junction bases left unmatched: 3. The clonotype comes from a man between 18 and 29 years old in good health and CMV-seronegative. The sequenced sample was PBMCs. The chain links TRBV27 to TRBJ2-5, with TRBD2 identical over 8 bases. The DNA of the CDR3 is TGTGCCAGCAGTCAAAGCGGGAGCCAAGAGACCCAGTACTTC. This codes for CASSQSGSQETQYF.